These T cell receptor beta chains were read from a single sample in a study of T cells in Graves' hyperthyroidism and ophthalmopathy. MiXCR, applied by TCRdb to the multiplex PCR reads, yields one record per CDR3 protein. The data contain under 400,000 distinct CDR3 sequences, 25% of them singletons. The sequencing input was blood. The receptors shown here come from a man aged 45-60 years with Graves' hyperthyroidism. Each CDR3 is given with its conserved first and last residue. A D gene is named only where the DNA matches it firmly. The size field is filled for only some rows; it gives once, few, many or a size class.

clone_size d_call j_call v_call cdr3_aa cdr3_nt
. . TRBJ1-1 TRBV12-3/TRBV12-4 CASSLGGYAFF TGTGCCAGCAGTTTAGGGGGGTATGCTTTCTTT
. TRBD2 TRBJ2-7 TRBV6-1 CASRDPYSGRGEQYF TGTGCCAGCAGGGACCCCTATAGCGGGAGAGGCGAGCAGTACTTC
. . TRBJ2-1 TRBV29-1 CSVGPGYNEQFF TGCAGCGTTGGGCCCGGGTACAATGAGCAGTTCTTC
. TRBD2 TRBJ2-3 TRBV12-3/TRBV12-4 CASRPKLARTDTQYF TGTGCCAGCAGACCTAAACTAGCGCGCACAGATACGCAGTATTTT
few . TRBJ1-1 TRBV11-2 CASSLTRGGPGVEAFF TGTGCCAGCAGCTTAACCCGGGGGGGACCCGGCGTTGAAGCTTTCTTT
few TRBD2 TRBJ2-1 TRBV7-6 CASSQTSGSNYNEQFF TGTGCCAGCAGCCAAACTAGCGGGAGTAACTACAATGAGCAGTTCTTC
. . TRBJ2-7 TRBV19 CASSITGIGYEQYF TGTGCCAGTAGTATCACCGGTATCGGGTACGAGCAGTACTTC
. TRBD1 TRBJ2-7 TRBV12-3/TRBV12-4 CASSLRQGASEQYF TGTGCCAGCAGTTTACGACAGGGGGCCAGCGAGCAGTACTTC
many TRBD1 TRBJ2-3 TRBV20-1 CSAPRPGGTDTQYF TGCAGTGCCCCACGCCCAGGGGGAACAGATACGCAGTATTTT
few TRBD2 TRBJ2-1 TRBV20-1 CSARGPRGAGGPGEQFF TGCAGTGCTAGAGGACCCAGGGGGGCGGGAGGGCCGGGTGAGCAGTTCTTC
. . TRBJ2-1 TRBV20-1 CSATASRGSYNEQFF TGCAGTGCTACAGCCAGCAGGGGTTCCTACAATGAGCAGTTCTTC
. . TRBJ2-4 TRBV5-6 CASSRELRGIQYF TGTGCCAGCAGCCGAGAGCTGAGGGGCATTCAGTACTTC
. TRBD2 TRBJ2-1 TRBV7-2 CASRPGTSGYNEQFF TGTGCCAGCAGGCCCGGGACTAGCGGTTACAATGAGCAGTTCTTC
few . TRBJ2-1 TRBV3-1 CASSPGLGPQNPGGHNEQFF TGTGCCAGCAGCCCTGGACTGGGACCACAAAACCCCGGGGGCCACAATGAGCAGTTCTTC
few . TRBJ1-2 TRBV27 CASSLHTGANYGYTF TGTGCCAGCAGTTTACACACAGGAGCTAACTATGGCTACACCTTC
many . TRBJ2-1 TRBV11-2 CASSSQGAGNEQFF TGTGCCAGCAGCTCCCAGGGTGCTGGCAATGAGCAGTTCTTC
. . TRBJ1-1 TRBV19 CASSSRYETEAFF TGTGCCAGTAGTTCCCGATATGAGACTGAAGCTTTCTTT
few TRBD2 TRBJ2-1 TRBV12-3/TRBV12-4 CASSFPSGRMYNEQFF TGTGCCAGCAGTTTTCCTAGCGGGAGAATGTACAATGAGCAGTTCTTC
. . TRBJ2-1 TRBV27 CASSLSNLDGSPREQCF TGTGCCAGCAGTTTAAGTAATTTGGACGGGAGCCCTCGGGAGCAGTGCTTC
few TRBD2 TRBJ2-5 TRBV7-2 CASSLAGSGETQYF TGTGCCAGCAGCTTAGCAGGTAGCGGGGAGACCCAGTACTTC
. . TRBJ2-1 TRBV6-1 CASSASGVSEQFF TGTGCCAGCAGTGCCTCGGGGGTGAGTGAGCAGTTCTTC
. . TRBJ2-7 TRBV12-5 CASGFGVSYEQYF TGTGCTAGTGGTTTTGGGGTCTCCTACGAGCAGTACTTC